The clone carrying this TCR beta chain has ten or more counts. Its antigen is as yet unknown. The sample belongs to a study of T-cell memory formation after mild COVID-19. Study at large: Largely, the TCR clusters proved donor specific. General observations from the study: Certain responding clones were present in pre-infection memory, suggesting participation of cross-reactive memory.

TCR alpha and TCR beta cDNA libraries carrying sample barcodes and UMIs came from 5'RACE with constant-segment primers. TCRdb itself ran the 5' RACE reads through MiXCR, one entry per CDR3 protein. In the table there are about 110,000 distinct CDR3 sequences, around 17% of which are singletons. Germline values: CDR1 SGHVS, CDR2 FQNEAQ. The germline V and J ends were trimmed by 5 bases and 4 bases, with 14 bases remaining between them. This CDR3 is built from 14 residues. The genes are TRBV7-8 and TRBJ2-5, with a possible D match to TRBD2 (7 bases). This TCR was sampled from a man aged 18 to 30 who had mild COVID-19 (a few samples of this study predate the infection). Cell type and time point are not known. The sequenced material came from PBMCs or a T cell subset sorted from them (not recorded which). CDR3 region: CASSLGGAGETQYF. The CDR3 bases are TGTGCCAGCAGCCTAGGGGGGGCGGGAGAGACCCAGTACTTC. The whole variable domain, remainder taken from reference TRBV7-8 and TRBJ2-5, is GAGVSQSPRYKVAKRGQDVALRCDPISGHVSLFWYQQALGQGPEFLTYFQNEAQLDKSGLPSDRFFAERPEGSVSTLKIQRTQQEDSAVYLCASSLGGAGETQYFGPGTRLLVL.